The 2 T cell receptor beta chains presented below share a single source sample, sequenced in a study of blood T cell repertoires in COVID-19. Sequencing used immunoSEQ multiplex PCR; TCRdb keeps in-frame clones, though not all of them. The data contain about 390,000 clones, more than 75% of them singletons. Sequencing was performed on peripheral blood. These receptors were collected from a woman aged 55-69 years with COVID-19, enrolled during active disease.

This clone was picked up a small number of times. The chain is built from TRBV13 and TRBJ1-1; no definite D call. The length of the CDR3 is 17 residues. Germline V gene data show CDR1 as PRHDT and CDR2 as FYEKMQ (reference sequence). V lost 6 bases and J lost 1, with 21 bases in between. The CDR3 loop reads CASSFQPTSERNTEAFF. The CDR3 DNA reads as TGTGCCAGCAGTTTCCAACCCACATCGGAGAGGAACACTGAAGCTTTCTTT. The full variable domain, in which reference TRBV13 and TRBJ1-1 provide the parts outside the CDR3, is AAGVIQSPRHLIKEKRETATLKCYPIPRHDTVYWYQQGPGQDPQFLISFYEKMQSDKGSIPDRFSAQQFSDYHSELNMSSLELGDSALYFCASSFQPTSERNTEAFFGQGTRLTVV.

A few counts support this clone. This chain uses TRBV19 with TRBJ1-2; the match to TRBD1 covers 8 bases. V shed 11 bases and J 3 bases; nucleotides not matched to a gene: 5. The CDR3 totals 12 residues. The V gene's germline CDR1 is LNHDA and CDR2 SQIVND (reference sequence). Here the CDR3 DNA reads TGTGCCTCGACAGGGGAGGACTATGGCTACACCTTC. Its translation is CASTGEDYGYTF.